A single sample gave rise to the 3 T cell receptor beta chains below, sequenced in a study of graft-versus-host responses after intestinal transplantation. These receptors have no known antigen. Profiled with immunoSEQ multiplex PCR; TCRdb holds only in-frame clones, not every one. This table holds 90,000 to 150,000 clones, roughly 95% found once. The sequencing here drew on unstimulated CD8+ T cells sorted from spleen or lymph node cells, taken before intestinal transplant. These receptors came from a human donor who received an intestinal transplant.

V gene TRBV12-5 combines with J gene TRBJ1-3; 7 bases align to TRBD1. Germline V CDR1 and CDR2: LGHNT, FRNRAP. The CDR3 is 13 residues long. The V and J ends lost 4 bases and 3 bases, in that order; junction bases with no gene match: 0. This CDR3 reads CASGWDSGNTIYF. Written as DNA, the CDR3 is TGTGCTAGTGGTTGGGACAGTGGAAACACCATATATTTT.

The chain is built from TRBV2 and TRBJ1-5; 8 bases agree with TRBD1. The CDR3 has 14 residues. CDR1 and CDR2 (germline): SNHLY, FYNNEI. The V segment lost 5 bases and the J segment 7 bases; nucleotides outside the gene matches: 7. The CDR3 DNA reads TGTGCCAGCAGTATAACAGGGGGTAAGCAGCCCCAGCATTTT. Translation: CASSITGGKQPQHF. The complete variable domain, with remaining parts taken from reference TRBV2 and TRBJ1-5, reads EPEVTQTPSHQVTQMGQEVILRCVPISNHLYFYWYRQILGQKVEFLVSFYNNEISEKSEIFDDQFSVERPDGSNFTLKIRSTKLEDSAMYFCASSITGGKQPQHFGDGTRLSIL.

V usage is TRBV6-5 and J usage is TRBJ1-5; 7 bases line up with TRBD1. V gave up 5 bases and J gave up 2 bases; unmatched junction bases: 6. This CDR3 region has 15 residues. Germline CDR1 is MNHEY and CDR2 is SVGAGI. The CDR3 sequence: CASSRQGGRNQPQHF. CDR3 nucleotide sequence: TGTGCCAGCAGTAGACAGGGTGGGCGCAATCAGCCCCAGCATTTT.